This T cell receptor beta chain was sequenced in a study of cytomegalovirus exposure and HLA in healthy donors. Including both end residues, the CDR3 is 8 amino acids long. CDR1 and CDR2 (germline): SEHNR, FQNEAQ (reference sequence). Primers: 60 Vbeta forward and 13 Jbeta reverse. Here immunoSEQ multiplex PCR was the method, and the copy in TCRdb shows in-frame clones only, minus some. The sample has 190,000 or so clones; roughly 80% are singletons. As concerns this clone: The antigen remains unidentified. As the CDR3 is not closed by the conserved phenylalanine or tryptophan, this likely results from a read error. Because the CDR3's place on the DNA is in doubt, the DNA is left out and the CDR3 is given as listed by TCRdb.

Findings of the study overall: Cytomegalovirus-associated status was assigned to 150 or so TCR beta chains. The classifier, whose performance was assessed in both the original and validation cohorts, reportedly diagnosed cytomegalovirus status with high specificity and sensitivity.

This chain connects TRBV7-9 to TRBJ2-7; the table's D call TRBD2 went unverified against the DNA. The material sequenced was PBMCs. The clonotype was recovered from a boy aged 5 to 17 in good health and CMV-seronegative. The CDR3 region is CSSSLFSS.